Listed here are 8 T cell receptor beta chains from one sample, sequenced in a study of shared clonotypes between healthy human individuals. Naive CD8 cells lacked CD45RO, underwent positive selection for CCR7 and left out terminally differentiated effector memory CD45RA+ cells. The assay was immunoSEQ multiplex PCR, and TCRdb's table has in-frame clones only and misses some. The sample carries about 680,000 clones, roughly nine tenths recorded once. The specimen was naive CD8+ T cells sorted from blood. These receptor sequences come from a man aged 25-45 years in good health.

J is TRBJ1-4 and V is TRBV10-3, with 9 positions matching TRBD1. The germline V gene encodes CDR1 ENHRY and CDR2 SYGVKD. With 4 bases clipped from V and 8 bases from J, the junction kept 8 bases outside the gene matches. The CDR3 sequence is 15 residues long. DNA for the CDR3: TGTGCCATCAGTGCCCGGGACAGGGACGGCGAAAAACTGTTTTTT. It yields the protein CAISARDRDGEKLFF.

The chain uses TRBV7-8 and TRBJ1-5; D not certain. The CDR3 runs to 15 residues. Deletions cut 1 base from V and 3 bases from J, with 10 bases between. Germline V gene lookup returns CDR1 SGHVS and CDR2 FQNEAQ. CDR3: CASSLGAQPNQPQHF. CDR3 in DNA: TGTGCCAGCAGCTTAGGAGCGCAACCCAATCAGCCCCAGCATTTT.

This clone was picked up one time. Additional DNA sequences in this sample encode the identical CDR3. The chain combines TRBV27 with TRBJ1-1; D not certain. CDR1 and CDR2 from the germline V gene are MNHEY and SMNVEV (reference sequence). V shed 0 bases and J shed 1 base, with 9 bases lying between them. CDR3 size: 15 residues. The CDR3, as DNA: TGTGCCAGCAGTTTATCCCTGGGAGGGAACACTGAAGCTTTCTTT. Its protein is CASSLSLGGNTEAFF.

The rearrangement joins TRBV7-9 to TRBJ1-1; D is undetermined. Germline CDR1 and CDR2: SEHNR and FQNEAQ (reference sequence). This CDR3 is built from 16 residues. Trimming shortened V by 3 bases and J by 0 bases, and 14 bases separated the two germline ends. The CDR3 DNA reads TGTGCCAGCAGCTTGTTCGGGGAGGAAATGAACACTGAAGCTTTCTTT. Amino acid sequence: CASSLFGEEMNTEAFF.

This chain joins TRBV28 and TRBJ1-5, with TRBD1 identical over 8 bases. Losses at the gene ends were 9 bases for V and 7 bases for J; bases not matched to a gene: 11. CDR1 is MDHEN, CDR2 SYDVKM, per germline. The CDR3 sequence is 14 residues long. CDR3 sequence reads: CASKGPGGGQPQHF. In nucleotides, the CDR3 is TGTGCCAGTAAGGGGCCAGGGGGCGGCCAGCCCCAGCATTTT.

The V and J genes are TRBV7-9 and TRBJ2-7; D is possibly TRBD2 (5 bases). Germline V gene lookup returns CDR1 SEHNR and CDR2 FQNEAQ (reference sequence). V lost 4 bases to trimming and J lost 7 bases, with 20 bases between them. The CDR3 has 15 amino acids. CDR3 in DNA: TGTGCCAGCAGCTCGGCGGGTGACTCCCCTGGGGAGCAGTACTTC. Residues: CASSSAGDSPGEQYF.

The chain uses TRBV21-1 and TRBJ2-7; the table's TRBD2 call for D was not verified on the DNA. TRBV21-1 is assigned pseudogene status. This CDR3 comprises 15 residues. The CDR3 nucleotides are TGTGCCATACGAACCGGGCCAATAAGGACTTTGGAGCAGTACTTC. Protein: CAIRTGPIRTLEQYF.

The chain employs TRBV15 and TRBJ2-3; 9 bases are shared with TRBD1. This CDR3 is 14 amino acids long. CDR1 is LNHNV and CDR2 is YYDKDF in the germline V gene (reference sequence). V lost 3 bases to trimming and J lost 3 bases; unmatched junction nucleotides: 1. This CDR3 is CATSRGQGTDTQYF. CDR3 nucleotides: TGTGCCACCAGCAGGGGACAGGGTACAGATACGCAGTATTTT.